The clone carrying this T cell receptor beta chain showed up just once. What it recognizes is unknown. A junction end diverges from the germline sequence, so it may reflect a read error. Germline CDR1 reads MGHRA; CDR2 reads YSYEKL. The CDR3 spans 11 residues. TCRdb reprocessed the reads with MiXCR, giving one entry per CDR3 protein. The table shows approximately 730,000 distinct CDR3 sequences, with around 29% occurring only once. The sample is drawn from a study of T cell repertoires in cytomegalovirus infection. This clonotype was obtained from a human donor in good health (CMV status not recorded). Some clones in this sample may be carry-over from other donors' samples. This sequence joins TRBV4-1 and TRBJ2-7; tentatively, D is TRBD1 or TRBD2 (6 bases each). The sample in question was cultured CD8+ T cells from PBMCs, obtained from culture after CMV antigen stimulation. Here the CDR3 reads CACSHGGELYF. CDR3 DNA: TGCGCCTGCAGCCACGGGGGCGAGCTGTACTTC.